The rows below give T cell receptor beta chains drawn from one sample of a study of beta chain features in type 1 diabetes. Libraries were prepared by immunoSEQ multiplex PCR; TCRdb keeps only in-frame clonotypes and omits some of them. The sample consists of 140,000 to 150,000 clones, roughly 53% of them appearing once. Sequencing input: Tregs from blood. The receptors originated from a young man in good health. Each CDR3 is given with its conserved first and last residue. The D gene is left open where the match is weak. Clone size is not always given. Where it is, it says once, few, many or a class for expanded clones.

j_call clone_size v_call d_call cdr3_aa cdr3_nt
TRBJ2-3 few TRBV18 TRBD2 CASSPGLAGGDTQYF TGTGCCAGCTCACCGGGACTAGCGGGAGGAGATACGCAGTATTTT
TRBJ2-2 - TRBV5-6 - CASSSGLTNTGKLFF TGTGCCAGCAGCTCAGGACTGACGAACACCGGGAAGCTGTTTTTT
TRBJ2-5 - TRBV5-6 TRBD1 CASSFLGTGAQETQYF TGTGCCAGCAGCTTCCTCGGGACAGGGGCCCAAGAGACCCAGTACTTC
TRBJ1-1 - TRBV5-1 - CASSSVGGNTEAFF TGCGCCAGCAGCTCCGTGGGGGGGAACACTGAAGCTTTCTTT
TRBJ2-7 once TRBV18 TRBD2 CASSPPSAGGGEQYF TGTGCCAGCTCACCACCGAGTGCGGGAGGAGGCGAGCAGTACTTC
TRBJ1-6 - TRBV10-2 TRBD1 CASSDQTGLSYNSPLHF TGCGCCAGCAGTGACCAGACAGGGCTTTCCTATAATTCACCCCTCCACTTT
TRBJ2-7 - TRBV27 - CASSRIGSSSSYEQYF TGTGCCAGCAGTAGAATCGGATCTAGTAGCTCCTACGAGCAGTACTTC
TRBJ2-1 few TRBV4-3 TRBD2 CASSRRTSGRPRNEQFF TGCGCCAGCAGCCGGAGGACTAGCGGGAGGCCGCGCAATGAGCAGTTCTTC
TRBJ1-5 few TRBV7-8 - CASSPGWASQPQHF TGTGCCAGCAGCCCGGGGTGGGCCTCCCAGCCCCAGCATTTT
TRBJ2-3 few TRBV6-5 - CASSYGSGYQDTQYF TGTGCCAGCAGTTACGGCTCAGGCTATCAAGATACGCAGTATTTT
TRBJ1-2 few TRBV30 - CAWRDGGHGYTF TGTGCCTGGAGGGACGGAGGGCACGGCTACACCTTC
TRBJ1-2 few TRBV7-9 - CASSLQGYYGYTF TGTGCCAGCAGCTTACAGGGGTACTATGGCTACACCTTC
TRBJ2-1 - TRBV5-1 TRBD2 CASSLGTSGRLNEQFF TGCGCCAGCAGCTTGGGCACTAGCGGGAGACTTAATGAGCAGTTCTTC
TRBJ2-7 - TRBV28 TRBD1 CASRSGTGVWEEQYF TGTGCCAGCAGATCCGGGACAGGGGTATGGGAAGAGCAGTACTTC
TRBJ2-1 - TRBV7-3 TRBD2 CASSLASGRGTEQFF TGTGCCAGCAGCTTAGCTAGCGGGAGAGGTACTGAGCAGTTCTTC
TRBJ1-6 - TRBV5-6 - CASSPTGWSTPLHF TGTGCCAGCAGCCCGACGGGGTGGAGTACACCCCTCCACTTT
TRBJ1-1 once TRBV9 TRBD1 CASTAVNRGRAEAFF TGTGCCAGCACCGCCGTCAACAGGGGTAGGGCTGAAGCTTTCTTT
TRBJ2-1 - TRBV7-3 TRBD2 CASSPSSGRYNEQFF TGTGCCAGCAGCCCCTCTAGCGGGAGGTACAATGAGCAGTTCTTC
TRBJ1-2 - TRBV7-9 TRBD1 CASSSGGWGYTF TGTGCCAGCAGCTCAGGGGGCTGGGGCTACACCTTC
TRBJ1-2 - TRBV4-3 TRBD1 CASSHTGGAGGYTF TGCGCCAGCAGCCATACAGGGGGCGCCGGTGGCTACACCTTC
TRBJ2-3 - TRBV6-5 TRBD2 CASSYSDAGGPDTQYF TGTGCCAGCAGTTACTCGGATGCGGGAGGGCCAGATACGCAGTATTTT
TRBJ1-3 - TRBV27 - CASSLEGGYGNTIYF TGTGCCAGCAGTTTGGAGGGTGGGTACGGAAACACCATATATTTT
TRBJ2-3 - TRBV29-1 TRBD1 CSVGQTGDRTDTQYF TGCAGCGTTGGACAGACAGGGGATCGGACAGATACGCAGTATTTT
TRBJ2-5 - TRBV20-1 - CSLEGGASQYF TGCAGTCTGGAAGGGGGTGCTTCCCAGTACTTC
TRBJ1-1 - TRBV19 TRBD1 CATKGGQGAMQAEAFF TGTGCCACCAAGGGGGGACAGGGGGCGATGCAGGCTGAAGCTTTCTTT
TRBJ2-3 - TRBV7-2 - CASSSQGDTQYF TGTGCCAGCAGCTCCCAGGGGGATACGCAGTATTTT
TRBJ2-1 - TRBV6-5 TRBD2 CASSYQLAGPPNEQFF TGTGCCAGCAGTTATCAACTAGCGGGACCACCCAATGAGCAGTTCTTC
TRBJ2-7 few TRBV5-1 TRBD1 CASSGKLQGSTYEQYF TGCGCCAGCAGCGGAAAATTACAGGGGAGTACCTACGAGCAGTACTTC
TRBJ1-1 - TRBV7-2 - CASSHLVLILGEAFF TGTGCCAGCAGCCATTTAGTACTAATTCTAGGTGAAGCTTTCTTT